The 21 T cell receptor beta chains reported below all come from one sample, sequenced in a study of OX40 agonist ivuxolimab in advanced cancers. TCRdb's copy holds only in-frame clones and misses some; the assay was immunoSEQ multiplex PCR. The sample contains 60,000 to 70,000 clones, 83% of which appear only once. The sequencing used CD4+ or CD8+ T cells sorted from blood, collected in a trial of the OX40 agonist ivuxolimab. These receptors came from an adult with an advanced solid tumor such as melanoma, head and neck, liver or kidney cancer.

The rearrangement uses TRBV29-1 and TRBJ2-7; a weak D match, TRBD1 (6 bases). Trimming pared 6 bases from V and 2 bases from J, leaving 17 bases between. The CDR3 is made up of 14 amino acids. The germline CDR1 and CDR2 sequences are SQVTM and ANQGSEA. The CDR3 nucleotides read TGCAGCGTAAATCCCGGGACATCTACCTACGAGCAGTACTTC. Translation gives CSVNPGTSTYEQYF.

The rearrangement joins TRBV2 to TRBJ2-5; 9 bases are a match to TRBD1. V gave up 7 bases and J gave up 5 bases; unmatched junction bases: 8. Germline lookup yields CDR1 SNHLY and CDR2 FYNNEI. The CDR3 has 14 amino acids. CDR3 nucleotide sequence: TGTGCCAGCATGATGATGGGGACAGGGGAGACCCAGTACTTC. Translated, it gives CASMMMGTGETQYF.

The chain joins TRBV10-1 to TRBJ1-5; a weak D match, TRBD1 (5 bases). The CDR3 consists of 15 residues. Germline CDR1 and CDR2: WNHNN and SYGVQD (reference sequence). V was shortened by 0 bases and J by 1 base, with 7 bases between the two germline ends. The chain's CDR3 is CASSESRGSNQPQHF. The CDR3 DNA reads as TGCGCCAGCAGTGAGTCCCGGGGGAGCAATCAGCCCCAGCATTTT.

This clone was counted a single time. This rearrangement joins TRBV29-1 to TRBJ2-7; 7 bases fit TRBD2. The germline V gene has CDR1 SQVTM and CDR2 ANQGSEA. The CDR3 runs to 13 residues. With 4 bases clipped from V and 4 bases from J, the junction kept 7 bases outside the gene matches. This CDR3 is CSVAPSGGYEQYF. Here the CDR3 DNA reads TGCAGCGTTGCGCCTAGCGGAGGATACGAGCAGTACTTC.

The chain employs TRBV9 and TRBJ2-7; D gene uncertain. Germline CDR1 is SGDLS and CDR2 is YYNGEE. The V end was cut by 0 bases, the J end by 2 bases, with 9 bases between. The CDR3 contains 14 residues. CDR3 loop: CASSVVGSTYEQYF. The CDR3 DNA sequence: TGTGCCAGCAGCGTAGTCGGTAGTACCTACGAGCAGTACTTC.

The chain combines TRBV6-6 with TRBJ2-5; 8 nucleotides match TRBD2. This CDR3 contains 16 residues. Germline assignment: CDR1 MNHNY and CDR2 SVGAGI (reference sequence). The V segment lost 0 bases and the J segment 5 bases; nucleotides outside the gene matches: 8. CDR3 in amino acids: CASSYSGAGGGETQYF. The CDR3 DNA is TGTGCCAGCAGTTACTCGGGGGCGGGAGGAGGGGAGACCCAGTACTTC.

The rearrangement joins TRBV5-1 to TRBJ2-1; possibly TRBD2 for D (6 bases). Germline lookup yields CDR1 SGHRS and CDR2 YFSETQ. CDR3 length equals 15 residues. V lost 0 bases and J lost 9, with 16 bases in between. The CDR3 DNA follows: TGCGCCAGCAGCTTGGGGAGCGGGCGAAATTCTGAGCAGTTCTTC. Residues: CASSLGSGRNSEQFF.

This clone was seen just once. The genes are TRBV7-6 and TRBJ2-7; TRBD2 aligns across 14 bases. The CDR3 consists of 17 residues. V lost 5 bases, J lost 2 bases, and 8 bases stayed unmatched. Germline CDR1 SGHVS, CDR2 FNYEAQ. The CDR3 spells CASSAGTSGRIAYEQYF. In DNA form, the CDR3 reads TGTGCCAGCAGCGCTGGGACTAGCGGGAGAATAGCCTACGAGCAGTACTTC.

Comments on this clone: Its ends do not fully match the called genes, so a read error is possible. V gene TRBV5-6 combines with J gene TRBJ2-2, with D hard to call. Per germline, CDR1 SGHDT and CDR2 YYEEEE. The CDR3 totals 12 residues. The CDR3 sequence: CATQHTSGELFF. The CDR3 nucleotides are TGTGCCACACAGCACACGTCCGGCGAGCTGTTTTTT.

Remarks on this clone: At one end, the junction sequence differs from germline, possibly due to a read error. The chain employs TRBV4-1 and TRBJ1-2; D is unresolved. The CDR3 contains 15 residues. Germline values: CDR1 MGHRA, CDR2 YSYEKL. Here the CDR3 DNA reads TGCGCCAGCAGCCAAGAGGTACCACAGCCCTATGGCTACGCCTTC. Translated: CASSQEVPQPYGYAF.

This clone was recorded a few times. The rearrangement links TRBV14 to TRBJ2-3; no clear D. V was cut by 0 bases and J by 2 bases, with 9 bases left in between. CDR1 and CDR2 from the germline V gene are SGHDN and FVKESK. This CDR3 has 15 residues. The CDR3 here is CASSQDLPDTDTQYF. CDR3 sequence (DNA): TGTGCCAGCAGCCAAGATTTGCCCGACACAGATACGCAGTATTTT.

The chain couples TRBV19 to TRBJ1-6, with D perhaps matching TRBD1 (6 bases). The CDR3 is 14 amino acids. Germline CDR1 is LNHDA and CDR2 is SQIVND (reference sequence). Trimming stripped 3 bases from V and 8 bases from J, with 11 bases between. CDR3: CASSISGGDSPLHF. The DNA for the CDR3 is TGTGCCAGTAGTATCTCCGGGGGCGATTCACCCCTCCACTTT.

The gene calls are TRBV14 and TRBJ2-1, with 8 bases lining up with TRBD2. J was trimmed by 6 bases and V by 4 bases; bases with no gene match: 11. CDR3 size: 16 residues. Germline V gives CDR1 SGHDN, CDR2 FVKESK. This CDR3 is CASSRPGTSPTNEQFF. CDR3 DNA: TGTGCCAGCAGCCGCCCCGGGACTAGTCCCACCAATGAGCAGTTCTTC.

With respect to this clone: Other nucleotide sequences in the sample specify the same CDR3. The chain combines TRBV28 with TRBJ1-1; TRBD1 is a possible D gene (5 bases). Germline V lookup: CDR1 MDHEN, CDR2 SYDVKM. V was shortened by 6 bases and J by 6 bases, with 8 bases between the two germline ends. The CDR3 runs 11 residues. CDR3 protein: CASRGRPEAFF. CDR3 nucleotides: TGTGCCAGCAGGGGGCGACCTGAAGCTTTCTTT.

The V gene is TRBV21-1, the J gene TRBJ2-1; TRBD2 reflects the table's D call only, with no check against the DNA. TRBV21-1 represents a pseudogene. The CDR3 is made up of 20 amino acids. Here the CDR3 reads CASWPSGRGAPAHKDNEQFF. The DNA of the CDR3 is TGTGCCAGCTGGCCCAGCGGGAGGGGAGCTCCAGCTCATAAGGACAATGAGCAGTTCTTC.

The chain recombines TRBV6-4 with TRBJ2-7; D gene ambiguous. Germline V gives CDR1 MRHNA, CDR2 SNTAGT. This CDR3 is 11 amino acids long. Trimming removed 7 bases at V and 2 bases at J, with 6 bases between. The CDR3 loop is CASTITYEQYF. Written as DNA, the CDR3 is TGTGCCAGCACCATTACCTACGAGCAGTACTTC.

The chain has TRBV29-1 and TRBJ2-7, with 9 bases aligning to TRBD1. CDR1 SQVTM and CDR2 ANQGSEA come from the germline V gene. The CDR3 is 13 amino acids. The V segment lost 5 bases and the J segment 3 bases; nucleotides outside the gene matches: 5. The chain's CDR3 is CSVNSGQGYEQYF. The CDR3 region has the DNA TGCAGCGTTAACTCGGGACAGGGCTACGAGCAGTACTTC.

V is TRBV6-1 and J is TRBJ1-2; 7 bases fit TRBD1. Germline loops: CDR1 MNHNS, CDR2 SASEGT. With V trimmed by 4 bases and J by 0 bases, 5 bases remained unmatched. CDR3 length equals 15 residues. The CDR3 sequence is CASSVTGIANYGYTF. The CDR3 DNA follows: TGTGCCAGCAGTGTGACAGGGATAGCTAACTATGGCTACACCTTC.

The DNA of the CDR3 is TGCGCCAGCCTCCGGGCACCCAACACCGGGGAGCTGTTTTTT. Translation: CASLRAPNTGELFF. V gene TRBV10-2 combines with J gene TRBJ2-2; D is unresolved. CDR3 size: 14 residues. The germline V gene encodes CDR1 WSHSY and CDR2 SAAADI. The ends were cut back, 8 bases at V and 2 bases at J, with 12 bases in the middle.

J is TRBJ2-2 and V is TRBV5-1, with D possibly matching TRBD2 (6 bases). Looked up from germline, CDR1 is SGHRS and CDR2 is YFSETQ. The CDR3 is 15 amino acids. The V end lost 0 bases, the J end lost 2 bases, and 8 bases lay between the germline ends. Written as DNA, the CDR3 is TGCGCCAGCAGCTTGGCGGGACTCAACACCGGGGAGCTGTTTTTT. Translating it yields CASSLAGLNTGELFF. The full variable domain, rest sourced from reference TRBV5-1 and TRBJ2-2, is KAGVTQTPRYLIKTRGQQVTLSCSPISGHRSVSWYQQTPGQGLQFLFEYFSETQRNKGNFPGRFSGRQFSNSRSEMNVSTLELGDSALYLCASSLAGLNTGELFFGEGSRLTVL.

The chain employs TRBV19 and TRBJ1-4, with D perhaps TRBD1 (5 bases). With 3 bases removed from V and 8 bases from J, the gap between germline ends came to 16 bases. CDR3 length: 15 residues. Germline V CDR1 and CDR2: LNHDA, SQIVND (reference sequence). CDR3 protein: CASSIRTFGGEKLFF. CDR3 in DNA: TGTGCCAGTAGTATCCGGACTTTCGGGGGAGAAAAACTGTTTTTT.